Following are 19 T cell receptor beta chains from one sample sequenced in a study of CD8 T cells in ankylosing spondylitis (dated by TCRdb to 2016 to 2017). Summary of the overall study and its limitations: A TCR beta motif made up of several highly homologous amino acid variants appeared to be characteristic of blood from ankylosing spondylitis patients.

For these receptors, no antigen is known. Libraries were prepared through 5' RACE. The reads were generated on an Illumina HiSeq 2500. TCRdb reworked the public reads: Q25 trimming with fastp, MiXCR clone assembly, productive beta chains retained. Every distinct CDR3 protein forms one entry, paired with its most common genes and DNA. Across this sample there are around 430,000 distinct CDR3 sequences, with approximately 17% seen only once. Of the sample, just over 1% is held by the ten largest clones. Sequencing was carried out using blood, either unsorted or a sorted T cell fraction (not recorded which). The source of these receptors is a male donor with ankylosing spondylitis.

The chain combines TRBV12-3 or TRBV12-4 with TRBJ1-1; D is possibly TRBD1 (5 bases). The CDR3 length is 13 residues. The V end was cut by 5 bases, the J end by 6 bases, with 13 bases between. The CDR3 DNA sequence: TGTGCCAGCAGTGGGTGGGGGGAATCTGAAGCTTTCTTT. It translates to CASSGWGESEAFF.

This clonotype was counted a few times. The chain links TRBV29-1 to TRBJ1-1, with 8 bases lining up with TRBD1. The CDR3 extends over 12 amino acids. The V gene's germline CDR1 is SQVTM and CDR2 ANQGSEA. With 7 bases clipped from V and 8 bases from J, the junction kept 9 bases outside the gene matches. This CDR3 is CSAPQGGGEAFF. The CDR3 nucleotides read TGCAGCGCACCACAGGGGGGTGGGGAAGCTTTCTTT.

A few counts support this clonotype. This chain connects TRBV4-1 to TRBJ2-3, with 16 bases aligning to TRBD2. V was clipped by 1 base and J by 1 base; unmatched bases: 2. The CDR3 consists of 18 residues. CDR1 MGHRA and CDR2 YSYEKL come from the germline V gene. The CDR3 sequence: CASSQGGTSGGGTDTQYF. In DNA, the CDR3 is TGCGCCAGCAGCCAAGGCGGGACTAGCGGGGGGGGCACAGATACGCAGTATTTT.

The chain carries TRBV6-1 and TRBJ2-5; perhaps TRBD2 as D (6 bases). Germline loops: CDR1 MNHNS, CDR2 SASEGT. The CDR3 runs 15 residues. The germline V and J ends were trimmed by 4 bases and 0 bases, with 12 bases remaining between them. The CDR3 here is CASSAAGRNQETQYF. The CDR3 DNA reads as TGTGCCAGCAGTGCGGCGGGGAGGAACCAAGAGACCCAGTACTTC.

This clonotype was detected many times. The V call is TRBV29-1, the J call TRBJ1-1, with 9 bases identical to TRBD1. From germline, CDR1 is SQVTM and CDR2 ANQGSEA. The CDR3 length is 14 residues. V was clipped by 4 bases and J by 7 bases; unmatched bases: 10. The CDR3 sequence: CSVGGPGQGDEAFF. In DNA form, the CDR3 reads TGCAGCGTTGGAGGCCCGGGACAGGGCGATGAAGCTTTCTTT. Based on the CDR3 plus reference TRBV29-1 and TRBJ1-1, the full variable domain is SAVISQKPSRDICQRGTSLTIQCQVDSQVTMMFWYRQQPGQSLTLIATANQGSEATYESGFVIDKFPISRPNLTFSTLTVSNMSPEDSSIYLCSVGGPGQGDEAFFGQGTRLTVV.

This clonotype was recorded many times. The chain carries TRBV29-1 and TRBJ2-1; D is unresolved. The V gene lost 7 bases and the J gene lost 7 bases, with 11 bases spanning the gap. The CDR3 extends over 11 amino acids. Germline V gene sequence: CDR1 SQVTM, CDR2 ANQGSEA. The DNA of the CDR3 is TGCAGCGGACACGAAGGTAATGAGCAGTTCTTC. Amino acid sequence: CSGHEGNEQFF.

CDR3 region: CAISREGDTQYF. In DNA form, the CDR3 reads TGTGCCATCAGTCGGGAGGGAGATACGCAGTATTTT. This chain joins TRBV10-3 and TRBJ2-3; 8 bases map to TRBD2. This CDR3 contains 12 residues. Trimming at V came to 5 bases and at J to 5 bases, leaving 0 bases not matched to a gene. The V gene's germline CDR1 is ENHRY and CDR2 SYGVKD.

V is TRBV6-5 and J is TRBJ2-1; possible D gene TRBD2, 5 bases. Germline V gives CDR1 MNHEY, CDR2 SVGAGI. V was clipped by 6 bases and J by 10 bases, with 13 bases between them. The CDR3 extends over 12 amino acids. The CDR3 DNA reads TGTGCCAGCAGAAAGTACCCGGGGGAGCAGTTCTTC. It codes for CASRKYPGEQFF.

This clonotype was recorded a few times. V gene TRBV10-3 combines with J gene TRBJ2-3; 12 bases match TRBD2. The trim removed 8 bases at V and 6 bases at J, leaving 3 bases unmatched. From germline, CDR1 is ENHRY and CDR2 SYGVKD. The CDR3 sequence is 13 residues long. As DNA, the CDR3 is TGTGCCATCGCTAGCGGGGGGGCTGATACGCAGTATTTT. Protein product: CAIASGGADTQYF.

This clonotype has at least ten counts. The V gene is TRBV10-3, the J gene TRBJ1-4, with a possible D match to TRBD1 (6 bases). The CDR3 loop spans 13 amino acids. The V gene's germline CDR1 is ENHRY and CDR2 SYGVKD. V was clipped by 6 bases and J by 8 bases, with 13 bases between them. The CDR3 nucleotides are TGTGCCATCAGAGGACAGCCAGGAGAAAAACTGTTTTTT. Amino acids: CAIRGQPGEKLFF.

The chain has TRBV3-1 and TRBJ1-1, with TRBD1 identical over 7 bases. The trim removed 5 bases at V and 5 bases at J, leaving 11 bases unmatched. The CDR3 is made up of 15 amino acids. Germline V gene data show CDR1 as LGHDT and CDR2 as YNNKEL (reference sequence). In DNA form, the CDR3 reads TGTGCCAGCAGCTCCCGACAGGGAGGGCGGACTGAAGCTTTCTTT. Its protein is CASSSRQGGRTEAFF.

The chain combines TRBV4-2 with TRBJ2-2, with 9 bases matching TRBD2. Germline lookup yields CDR1 LGHNA and CDR2 YNFKEQ. The CDR3 is made up of 17 amino acids. J was trimmed by 7 bases and V by 5 bases; bases with no gene match: 14. The CDR3 loop reads CASSSLGGGAYNGELFF. CDR3 nucleotides: TGTGCCAGCAGCTCCCTTGGCGGGGGGGCCTATAACGGGGAGCTGTTTTTT.

This clonotype was counted only a few times. The V and J genes are TRBV5-1 and TRBJ2-5, with 9 positions matching TRBD2. The CDR3 consists of 13 residues. V shed 4 bases, J shed 5 bases, and the junction held 3 bases outside the gene matches. CDR1 is SGHRS and CDR2 is YFSETQ in the germline V gene. The chain's CDR3 is CASSLSGSETQYF. DNA of the CDR3: TGCGCCAGCAGCCTTAGCGGGAGTGAGACCCAGTACTTC. Together with reference TRBV5-1 and TRBJ2-5, the CDR3 gives the full variable domain: KAGVTQTPRYLIKTRGQQVTLSCSPISGHRSVSWYQQTPGQGLQFLFEYFSETQRNKGNFPGRFSGRQFSNSRSEMNVSTLELGDSALYLCASSLSGSETQYFGPGTRLLVL.

This clonotype was found many times. This rearrangement joins TRBV29-1 to TRBJ2-7, with 7 bases fitting TRBD2. Germline trimming cut 4 bases from V and 3 bases from J; bases unmatched to any gene: 6. Germline values: CDR1 SQVTM, CDR2 ANQGSEA. The CDR3 is 13 residues long. This CDR3 reads CSVVGGSNYEQYF. The CDR3 coding sequence is TGCAGCGTTGTCGGCGGGAGTAACTACGAGCAGTACTTC.

In its sample, this clonotype was seen a few times. CDR3 region: CASSPTTGANTEAFF. DNA for the CDR3: TGTGCCAGCAGCCCAACCACGGGGGCCAACACTGAAGCTTTCTTT. The V and J genes are TRBV12-3 or TRBV12-4 and TRBJ1-1; a possible D gene is TRBD1 (6 bases). V dropped 6 bases and J dropped 2 bases, with 16 bases sitting between them. The CDR3 is 15 amino acids.

This clonotype was seen many times. The chain uses TRBV20-1 and TRBJ2-2; D possibly corresponds to TRBD1 (5 bases). The germline V and J ends were trimmed by 7 bases and 0 bases, with 9 bases remaining between them. Germline CDR1 and CDR2: DFQATT and SNEGSKA (reference sequence). The CDR3 has 13 amino acids. The CDR3 here is CSGFRANTGELFF. The CDR3 DNA reads TGCAGTGGTTTCAGGGCGAACACCGGGGAGCTGTTTTTT.

This clonotype was counted a few times. The rearrangement links TRBV6-1 to TRBJ1-1; 7 bases align to TRBD1. The germline V gene encodes CDR1 MNHNS and CDR2 SASEGT. The CDR3 is 13 residues long. The junction had 2 bases not matched to a gene; V was cut back by 3 bases and J by 4 bases. The CDR3 coding sequence is TGTGCCAGCAGTGATAGGGGGCTCACTGAAGCTTTCTTT. It encodes CASSDRGLTEAFF.

This clonotype appeared a few times. The chain combines TRBV5-6 with TRBJ1-4; 9 nucleotides agree with TRBD1. V lost 4 bases, J lost 4 bases, and 8 bases stayed unmatched. The CDR3 extends over 16 amino acids. Germline lookup yields CDR1 SGHDT and CDR2 YYEEEE. The DNA for the CDR3 is TGTGCCAGCAGCCCCGGACAGGGGCGAGTTAATGAAAAACTGTTTTTT. It translates to CASSPGQGRVNEKLFF.

This clonotype occurred a few times. V is TRBV5-1 and J is TRBJ2-5, with D possibly TRBD2 on 5 matching bases. Germline V CDR1 and CDR2: SGHRS, YFSETQ. The CDR3 runs 14 residues. V gave up 4 bases and J gave up 1 base, with 11 bases separating them. CDR3 in amino acids: CASSPMDFQETQYF. The CDR3 DNA follows: TGCGCCAGCAGCCCGATGGACTTCCAAGAGACCCAGTACTTC.